This passage covers 15 T cell receptor beta chains from one sample sequenced in a study of technical replicates of blood from a few donors. Profiling relied on immunoSEQ multiplex PCR, and the TCRdb table lists in-frame clones only, not all of them. The sample holds tens of thousands of clones, around nine tenths seen once. Sequencing input: T cells isolated from PBMCs. The receptors derive from a human donor in good health.

The chain is built from TRBV19 and TRBJ1-5, with D unclear. The CDR3 length is 17 residues. The germline V gene encodes CDR1 LNHDA and CDR2 SQIVND (reference sequence). V lost 5 bases and J 0 bases, leaving 17 bases between the germline ends. The DNA for the CDR3 is TGTGCCAGTAGTGACAATAAAAGGCCTGCTAGCAATCAGCCCCAGCATTTT. This gives the protein CASSDNKRPASNQPQHF.

V is TRBV5-5 and J is TRBJ2-3; D call uncertain. This CDR3 is built from 14 residues. Germline CDR1 and CDR2: SGHKS and YYEKEE (reference sequence). Trimming removed 2 bases at V and 1 base at J, with 8 bases between. CDR3 nucleotide sequence: TGTGCCAGCAGCTTCGAACTACGCACAGATACGCAGTATTTT. It encodes CASSFELRTDTQYF.

The V call is TRBV7-3, the J call TRBJ2-7; 11 nucleotides match TRBD1. There are 14 residues in the CDR3. Germline V gene lookup returns CDR1 SGHTA and CDR2 FQGTGA. V dropped 4 bases and J dropped 3; count of bases not matched to a gene: 2. This CDR3 is CASSSGTGGYEQYF. As DNA, the CDR3 is TGTGCCAGCAGCTCCGGGACAGGGGGCTACGAGCAGTACTTC.

The chain carries TRBV4-2 and TRBJ2-7; D possibly corresponds to TRBD1 (5 bases). Deletions cut 3 bases from V and 6 bases from J, with 12 bases between. The CDR3 spans 13 residues. CDR1 and CDR2 from the germline V gene are LGHNA and YNFKEQ. CDR3 nucleotides: TGTGCCAGCAGCCAGCAGGGTGAGAGCGAGCAGTACTTC. Encoded protein: CASSQQGESEQYF.

The chain has TRBV4-1 and TRBJ2-3, with a possible D match to TRBD1 (6 bases). CDR1 is MGHRA and CDR2 is YSYEKL in the germline V gene. V lost 4 bases to trimming and J lost 1 base, with 15 bases between them. This CDR3 region has 16 residues. In DNA form, the CDR3 reads TGCGCCAGCAGCCCGATACAGGGACACGGCACAGATACGCAGTATTTT. Amino acids: CASSPIQGHGTDTQYF.

This clone was counted once. The chain recombines TRBV6-1 with TRBJ2-1; maybe TRBD2 (6 bases). V lost 3 bases and J lost 8, with 17 bases in between. Germline V gene sequence: CDR1 MNHNS, CDR2 SASEGT. The CDR3 contains 15 residues. This CDR3 is CASSERRGGSDEQFF. In DNA, the CDR3 is TGTGCCAGCAGTGAGAGAAGGGGAGGTTCGGATGAGCAGTTCTTC.

The chain couples TRBV6-1 to TRBJ1-5; TRBD1 matches at 9 bases. Germline assignment: CDR1 MNHNS and CDR2 SASEGT. There are 16 residues in the CDR3. With 0 bases clipped from V and 6 bases from J, the junction kept 6 bases outside the gene matches. CDR3 in DNA: TGTGCCAGCAGTGAAGCGGGGGGGACAGGGATTCAGCCCCAGCATTTT. This codes for CASSEAGGTGIQPQHF.

The chain couples TRBV10-2 to TRBJ2-1, with D possibly TRBD2 on 5 matching bases. Germline values: CDR1 WSHSY, CDR2 SAAADI. The CDR3 runs 14 residues. Trimming pared 4 bases from V and 0 bases from J, leaving 7 bases between. The CDR3 spells CASSAGFSYNEQFF. The DNA for the CDR3 is TGCGCCAGCAGTGCGGGGTTCTCCTACAATGAGCAGTTCTTC.

The V call is TRBV4-1, the J call TRBJ1-1; tentative D call: TRBD1 (5 bases). Trimming removed 1 base from V and 0 bases from J, with 9 bases in between. This CDR3 is built from 15 residues. Germline CDR1 MGHRA, CDR2 YSYEKL. Written as DNA, the CDR3 is TGCGCCAGCAGCCAAGGGCCAGGGATGAACACTGAAGCTTTCTTT. As protein: CASSQGPGMNTEAFF.

The gene calls are TRBV7-7 and TRBJ2-5; a possible D gene is TRBD2 (5 bases). The V end was cut by 1 base, the J end by 4 bases, with 16 bases between. CDR1 is SSHAT and CDR2 is FNYEAQ in the germline V gene (reference sequence). This CDR3 spans 16 amino acids. The CDR3 DNA reads TGTGCCAGCAGCTTAGGGGGAGCCTTTACCTTAGAGACCCAGTACTTC. This encodes CASSLGGAFTLETQYF.

The chain couples TRBV11-2 to TRBJ2-7; possibly TRBD1 for D (5 bases). Per germline, CDR1 SGHAT and CDR2 FQNNGV. The V and J ends lost 5 bases and 5 bases respectively, with 19 bases between them. The CDR3 extends over 15 amino acids. The CDR3 bases are TGTGCCAGCAGCACTGCTCGGGCAGGGTACGACGAGCAGTACTTC. Encoded protein: CASSTARAGYDEQYF. Full variable domain (rest looked up from reference TRBV11-2 and TRBJ2-7): EAGVAQSPRYKIIEKRQSVAFWCNPISGHATLYWYQQILGQGPKLLIQFQNNGVVDDSQLPKDRFSAERLKGVDSTLKIQPAKLEDSAVYLCASSTARAGYDEQYFGPGTRLTVT.

The CDR3 sequence: CASSPLGQSNTEAFF. The CDR3 nucleotides read TGTGCCAGCTCACCTTTGGGACAGTCGAACACTGAAGCTTTCTTT. This sequence joins TRBV18 and TRBJ1-1, with 7 bases that match TRBD1. V was pared by 3 bases and J by 1 base, with 5 bases of the junction left unmatched. The CDR3 covers 15 residues. Per the germline V gene, CDR1 is KGHSH and CDR2 is LQKENI.

This rearrangement joins TRBV28 to TRBJ2-1; a weak D match, TRBD1 (6 bases). Germline CDR1 reads MDHEN; CDR2 reads SYDVKM. Trimming took off 1 base at V and 5 bases at J, with 15 bases between the two ends. The CDR3 is 16 residues long. The CDR3 DNA reads TGTGCCAGCAGTTTATATGGGACATGGGGAGACAATGAGCAGTTCTTC. Protein product: CASSLYGTWGDNEQFF.

This chain joins TRBV7-8 and TRBJ2-2; TRBD1 matches 10 bases. From germline, CDR1 is SGHVS and CDR2 FQNEAQ. V lost 4 bases to trimming and J lost 5 bases; unmatched junction nucleotides: 7. This CDR3 comprises 16 residues. CDR3: CASSSYRGQGTGELFF. The CDR3 DNA reads TGTGCCAGCAGCTCCTACCGGGGACAGGGGACCGGGGAGCTGTTTTTT.

The V gene is TRBV7-9, the J gene TRBJ1-3; no clear D. V was cut by 5 bases and J by 1 base, with 12 bases left in between. CDR1 and CDR2 (germline): SEHNR, FQNEAQ (reference sequence). The CDR3 spans 15 residues. The CDR3 is CASSPTPGSGNTIYF. The CDR3 region has the DNA TGTGCCAGCAGCCCGACTCCTGGATCTGGAAACACCATATATTTT.